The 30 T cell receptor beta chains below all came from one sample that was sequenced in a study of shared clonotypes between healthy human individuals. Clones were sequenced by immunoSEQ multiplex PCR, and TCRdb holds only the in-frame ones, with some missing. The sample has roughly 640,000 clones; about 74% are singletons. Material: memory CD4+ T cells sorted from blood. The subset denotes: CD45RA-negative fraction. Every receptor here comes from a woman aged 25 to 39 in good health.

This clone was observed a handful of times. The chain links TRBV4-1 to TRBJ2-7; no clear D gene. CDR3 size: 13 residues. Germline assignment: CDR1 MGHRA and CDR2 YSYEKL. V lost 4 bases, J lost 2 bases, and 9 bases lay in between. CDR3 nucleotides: TGCGCCAGCAGCCTCGATAGTACCTACGAGCAGTACTTC. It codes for CASSLDSTYEQYF.

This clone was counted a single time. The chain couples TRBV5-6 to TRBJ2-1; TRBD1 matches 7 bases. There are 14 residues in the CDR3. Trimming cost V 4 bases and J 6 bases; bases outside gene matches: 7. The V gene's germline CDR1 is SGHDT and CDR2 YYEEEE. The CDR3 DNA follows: TGTGCCAGCAGCGCTGGACAGGATTTCAATGAGCAGTTCTTC. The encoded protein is CASSAGQDFNEQFF. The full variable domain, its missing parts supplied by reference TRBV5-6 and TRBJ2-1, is DAGVTQSPTHLIKTRGQQVTLRCSPKSGHDTVSWYQQALGQGPQFIFQYYEEEERQRGNFPDRFSGHQFPNYSSELNVNALLLGDSALYLCASSAGQDFNEQFFGPGTRLTVL.

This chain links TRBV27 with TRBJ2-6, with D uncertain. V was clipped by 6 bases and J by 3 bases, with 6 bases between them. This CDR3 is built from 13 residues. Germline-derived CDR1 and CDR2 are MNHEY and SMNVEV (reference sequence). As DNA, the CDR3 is TGTGCCAGCAGCCGGGTTGGGGCCAACGTCCTGACTTTC. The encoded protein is CASSRVGANVLTF.

CDR3 sequence: CASSLVGFMNTEAFF. CDR3 DNA sequence: TGTGCCAGCAGTTTAGTGGGATTTATGAACACTGAAGCTTTCTTT. V usage is TRBV27 and J usage is TRBJ1-1, with unresolved D. Germline-derived CDR1 and CDR2 are MNHEY and SMNVEV (reference sequence). The CDR3 covers 15 residues. Trimming took off 2 bases at V and 0 bases at J, with 10 bases between the two ends.

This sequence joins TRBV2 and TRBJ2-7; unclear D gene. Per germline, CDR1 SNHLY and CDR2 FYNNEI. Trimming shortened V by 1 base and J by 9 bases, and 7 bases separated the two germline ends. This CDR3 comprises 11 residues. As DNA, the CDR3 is TGTGCCAGCAGTGAAGTTTATGGGCAGTACTTC. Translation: CASSEVYGQYF.

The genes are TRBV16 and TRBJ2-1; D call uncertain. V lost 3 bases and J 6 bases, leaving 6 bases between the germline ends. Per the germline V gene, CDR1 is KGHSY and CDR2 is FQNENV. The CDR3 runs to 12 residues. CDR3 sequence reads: CASSQSANEQFF. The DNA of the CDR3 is TGTGCCAGCAGCCAGTCAGCCAATGAGCAGTTCTTC.

The CDR3 sequence: CAWNSRGAGTQYF. CDR3 DNA: TGTGCCTGGAACTCAAGGGGCGCGGGGACCCAGTACTTC. The chain carries TRBV30 and TRBJ2-5, with D perhaps given as TRBD1 or TRBD2 (5 bases each). Germline loops: CDR1 GTSNPN, CDR2 SVGIG (reference sequence). The CDR3 totals 13 residues. The V end lost 4 bases, the J end lost 7 bases, and 16 bases lay between the germline ends.

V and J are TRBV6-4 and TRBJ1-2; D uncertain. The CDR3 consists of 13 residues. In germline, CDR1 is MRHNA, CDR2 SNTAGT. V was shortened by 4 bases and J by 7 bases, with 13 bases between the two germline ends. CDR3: CASSGPKGRGYTF. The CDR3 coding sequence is TGTGCCAGCAGTGGCCCGAAAGGACGTGGCTACACCTTC.

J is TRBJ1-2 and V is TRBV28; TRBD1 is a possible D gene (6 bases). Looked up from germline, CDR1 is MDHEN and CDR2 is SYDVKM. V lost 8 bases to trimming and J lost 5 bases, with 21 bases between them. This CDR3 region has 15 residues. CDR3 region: CASGVRQGRGYGYTF. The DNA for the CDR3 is TGTGCCAGCGGAGTTAGGCAGGGGAGGGGTTATGGCTACACCTTC.

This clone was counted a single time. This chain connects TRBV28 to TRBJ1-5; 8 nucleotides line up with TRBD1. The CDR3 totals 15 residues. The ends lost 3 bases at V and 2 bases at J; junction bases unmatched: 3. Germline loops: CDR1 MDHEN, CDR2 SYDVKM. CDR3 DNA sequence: TGTGCCAGCAGTTTTGGGACAGGCGGCAATCAGCCCCAGCATTTT. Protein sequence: CASSFGTGGNQPQHF.

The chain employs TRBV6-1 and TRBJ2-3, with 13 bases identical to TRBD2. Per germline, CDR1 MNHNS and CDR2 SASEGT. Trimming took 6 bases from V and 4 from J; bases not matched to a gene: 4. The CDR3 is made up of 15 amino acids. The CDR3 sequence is CASSRTSGSPDTQYF. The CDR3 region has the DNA TGTGCCAGCAGCCGGACTAGCGGGAGCCCAGATACGCAGTATTTT.

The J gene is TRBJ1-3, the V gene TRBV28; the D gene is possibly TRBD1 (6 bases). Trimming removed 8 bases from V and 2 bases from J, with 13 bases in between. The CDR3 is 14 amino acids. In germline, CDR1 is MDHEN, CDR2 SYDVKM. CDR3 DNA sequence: TGTGCCAGCGTACAGGGAGGAGCTGGAAACACCATATATTTT. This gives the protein CASVQGGAGNTIYF.

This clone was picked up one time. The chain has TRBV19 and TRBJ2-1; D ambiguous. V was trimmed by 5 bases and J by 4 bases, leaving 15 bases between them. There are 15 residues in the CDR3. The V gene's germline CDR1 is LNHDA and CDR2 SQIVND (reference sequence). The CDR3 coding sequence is TGTGCCAGTAGTCCCCCTTGGTCGCCATACAATGAGCAGTTCTTC. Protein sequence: CASSPPWSPYNEQFF.

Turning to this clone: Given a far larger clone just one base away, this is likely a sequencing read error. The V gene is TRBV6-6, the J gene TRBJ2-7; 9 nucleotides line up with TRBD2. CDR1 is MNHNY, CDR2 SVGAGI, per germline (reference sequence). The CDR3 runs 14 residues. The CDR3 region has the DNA TGTGTCAGCAGTTACGGCGGGAGGGCCGGAGAGCAGTACTTC. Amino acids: CVSSYGGRAGEQYF.

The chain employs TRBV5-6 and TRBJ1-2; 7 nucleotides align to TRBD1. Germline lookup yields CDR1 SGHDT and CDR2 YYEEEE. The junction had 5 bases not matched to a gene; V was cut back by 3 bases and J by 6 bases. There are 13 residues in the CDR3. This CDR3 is CASSYRQGDGYTF. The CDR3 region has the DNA TGTGCCAGCAGCTACCGACAGGGCGATGGCTACACCTTC.

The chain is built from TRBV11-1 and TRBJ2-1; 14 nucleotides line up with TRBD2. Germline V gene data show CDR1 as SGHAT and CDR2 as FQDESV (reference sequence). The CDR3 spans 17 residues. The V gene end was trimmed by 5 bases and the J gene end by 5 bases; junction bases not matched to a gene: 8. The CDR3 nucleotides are TGTGCCAGCAGCGCCCGGACTAGCGGGAGGTTAAACAATGAGCAGTTCTTC. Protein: CASSARTSGRLNNEQFF. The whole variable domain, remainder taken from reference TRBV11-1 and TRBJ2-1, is EAEVAQSPRYKITEKSQAVAFWCDPISGHATLYWYRQILGQGPELLVQFQDESVVDDSQLPKDRFSAERLKGVDSTLKIQPAELGDSAMYLCASSARTSGRLNNEQFFGPGTRLTVL.

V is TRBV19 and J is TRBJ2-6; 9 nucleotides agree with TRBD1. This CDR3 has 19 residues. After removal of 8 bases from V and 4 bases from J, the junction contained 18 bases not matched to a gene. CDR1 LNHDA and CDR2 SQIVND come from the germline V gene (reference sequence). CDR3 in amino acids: CASGLGQGRRSSGANVLTF. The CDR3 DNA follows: TGTGCCAGTGGCCTTGGACAGGGGCGACGTTCTTCCGGGGCCAACGTCCTGACTTTC.

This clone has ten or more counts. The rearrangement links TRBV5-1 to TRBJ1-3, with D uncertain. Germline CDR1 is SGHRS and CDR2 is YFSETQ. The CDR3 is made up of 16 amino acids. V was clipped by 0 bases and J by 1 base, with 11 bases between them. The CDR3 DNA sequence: TGCGCCAGCAGCTTGGGGCTGGGGATGTCTGGAAACACCATATATTTT. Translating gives CASSLGLGMSGNTIYF.

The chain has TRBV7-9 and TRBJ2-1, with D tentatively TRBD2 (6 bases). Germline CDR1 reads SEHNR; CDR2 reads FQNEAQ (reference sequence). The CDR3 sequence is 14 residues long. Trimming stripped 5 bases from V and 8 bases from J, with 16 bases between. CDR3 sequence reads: CASSPRDWRDEQFF. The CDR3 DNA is TGTGCCAGCAGCCCCCGGGACTGGCGGGATGAGCAGTTCTTC.

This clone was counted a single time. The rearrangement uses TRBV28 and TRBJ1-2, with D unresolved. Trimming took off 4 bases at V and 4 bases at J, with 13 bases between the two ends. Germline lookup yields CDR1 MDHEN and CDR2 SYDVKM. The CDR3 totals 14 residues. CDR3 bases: TGTGCCAGCAGTTCCACCCTAACCGTCTATGGCTACACCTTC. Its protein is CASSSTLTVYGYTF.

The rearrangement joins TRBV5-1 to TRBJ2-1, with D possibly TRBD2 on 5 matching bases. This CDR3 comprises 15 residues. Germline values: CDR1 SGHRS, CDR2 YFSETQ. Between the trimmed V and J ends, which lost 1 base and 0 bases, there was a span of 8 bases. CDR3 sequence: CASSLLGSSYNEQFF. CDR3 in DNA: TGCGCCAGCAGCTTGTTGGGGAGCTCCTACAATGAGCAGTTCTTC.

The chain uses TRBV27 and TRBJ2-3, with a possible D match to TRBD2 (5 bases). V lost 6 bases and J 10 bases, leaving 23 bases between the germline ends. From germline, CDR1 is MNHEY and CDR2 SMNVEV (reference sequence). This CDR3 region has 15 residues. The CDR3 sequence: CASRSDNQRIPAQYF. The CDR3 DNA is TGTGCCAGCAGGTCAGACAATCAGCGGATACCCGCGCAGTATTTT.

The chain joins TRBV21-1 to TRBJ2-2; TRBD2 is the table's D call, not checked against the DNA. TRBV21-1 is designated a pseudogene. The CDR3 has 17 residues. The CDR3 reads CASSKGRSQANTGELFF. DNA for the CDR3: TGTGCCAGCAGCAAAGGGAGGTCGCAGGCAAACACCGGGGAGCTGTTTTTT.

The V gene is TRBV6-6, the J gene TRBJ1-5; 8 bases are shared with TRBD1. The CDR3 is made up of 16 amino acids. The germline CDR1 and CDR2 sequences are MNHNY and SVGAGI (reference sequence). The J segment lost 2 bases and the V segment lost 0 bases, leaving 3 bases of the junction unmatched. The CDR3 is CASSYSGQGGNQPQHF. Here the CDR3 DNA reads TGTGCCAGCAGTTACTCCGGACAGGGAGGCAATCAGCCCCAGCATTTT.

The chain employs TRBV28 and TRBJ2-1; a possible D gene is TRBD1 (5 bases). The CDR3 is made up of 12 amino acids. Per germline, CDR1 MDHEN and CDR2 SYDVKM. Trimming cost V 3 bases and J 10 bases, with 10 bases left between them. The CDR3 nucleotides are TGTGCCAGCAGTTTGATCAGGGCCGAGCAGTTCTTC. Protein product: CASSLIRAEQFF.

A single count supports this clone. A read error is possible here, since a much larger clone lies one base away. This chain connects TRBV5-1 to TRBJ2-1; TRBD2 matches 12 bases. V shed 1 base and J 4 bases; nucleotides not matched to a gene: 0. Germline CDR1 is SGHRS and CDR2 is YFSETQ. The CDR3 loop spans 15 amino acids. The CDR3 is CASSLTSGRYNEQFF. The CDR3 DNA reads TGCGCCAGCAGCTTGACTAGCGGGAGGTACAATGAGCAGTTCTTC.

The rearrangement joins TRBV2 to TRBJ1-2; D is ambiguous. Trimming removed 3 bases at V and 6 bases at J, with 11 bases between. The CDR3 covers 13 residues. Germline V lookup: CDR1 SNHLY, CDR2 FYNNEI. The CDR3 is CASSDDKADGYTF. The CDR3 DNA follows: TGTGCCAGCAGTGATGACAAGGCTGATGGCTACACCTTC.

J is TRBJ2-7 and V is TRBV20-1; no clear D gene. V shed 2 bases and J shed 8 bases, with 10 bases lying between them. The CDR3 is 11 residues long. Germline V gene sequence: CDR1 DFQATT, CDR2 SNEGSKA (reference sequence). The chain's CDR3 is CSARPNKQQYF. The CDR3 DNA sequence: TGCAGTGCTAGACCTAACAAGCAGCAGTACTTC.

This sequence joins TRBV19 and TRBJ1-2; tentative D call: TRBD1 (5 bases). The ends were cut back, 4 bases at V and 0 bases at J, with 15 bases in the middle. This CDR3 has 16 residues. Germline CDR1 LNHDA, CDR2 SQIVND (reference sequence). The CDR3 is CASSRAGTDSNYGYTF. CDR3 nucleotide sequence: TGTGCCAGTAGTAGGGCCGGGACCGACTCTAACTATGGCTACACCTTC.

This CDR3 is CASSLASLGASYEQYF. CDR3 nucleotides: TGTGCCAGCAGCTTAGCCTCCCTTGGAGCCTCCTACGAGCAGTACTTC. The rearrangement uses TRBV7-2 and TRBJ2-7; no reliable D call. V was shortened by 0 bases and J by 0 bases, with 12 bases between the two germline ends. CDR1 SGHTA and CDR2 FQGNSA come from the germline V gene. CDR3 length: 16 amino acids.